This T cell receptor beta chain was captured in a study of cytomegalovirus exposure and HLA in healthy donors. TCRdb's table, derived via immunoSEQ multiplex PCR, lists solely in-frame clones and lacks some. The sample carries 90,000 to 110,000 clones, 85% to 90% recorded once. Unmatched junction bases numbered 12, after V lost 1 base and J lost 4 bases. Germline-derived CDR1 and CDR2 are SGHTA and FQGNSA. The CDR3 has 18 residues. This chain uses TRBV7-2 with TRBJ2-1; TRBD2 matches 8 bases. The sample comprised PBMCs. This sequence was found in a woman aged 18-35 years in good health and CMV-seronegative. The CDR3 is CASSLVLYSGLAYNEQFF. CDR3 coding DNA: TGTGCCAGCAGCTTAGTGTTGTATTCAGGACTAGCTTACAATGAGCAGTTCTTC.